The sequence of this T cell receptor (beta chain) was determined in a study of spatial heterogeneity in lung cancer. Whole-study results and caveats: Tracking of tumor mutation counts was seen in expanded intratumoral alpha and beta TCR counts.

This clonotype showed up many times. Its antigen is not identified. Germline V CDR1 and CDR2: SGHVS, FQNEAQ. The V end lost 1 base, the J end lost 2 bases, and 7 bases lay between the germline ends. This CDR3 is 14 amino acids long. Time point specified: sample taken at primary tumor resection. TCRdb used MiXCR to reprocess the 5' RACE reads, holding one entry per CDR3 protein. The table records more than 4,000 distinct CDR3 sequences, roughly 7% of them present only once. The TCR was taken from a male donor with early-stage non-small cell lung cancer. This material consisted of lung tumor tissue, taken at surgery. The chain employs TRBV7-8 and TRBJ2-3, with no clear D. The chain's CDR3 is CASSLDSSTDTQYF. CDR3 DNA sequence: TGTGCCAGCAGCTTAGATTCTTCCACAGATACGCAGTATTTT.